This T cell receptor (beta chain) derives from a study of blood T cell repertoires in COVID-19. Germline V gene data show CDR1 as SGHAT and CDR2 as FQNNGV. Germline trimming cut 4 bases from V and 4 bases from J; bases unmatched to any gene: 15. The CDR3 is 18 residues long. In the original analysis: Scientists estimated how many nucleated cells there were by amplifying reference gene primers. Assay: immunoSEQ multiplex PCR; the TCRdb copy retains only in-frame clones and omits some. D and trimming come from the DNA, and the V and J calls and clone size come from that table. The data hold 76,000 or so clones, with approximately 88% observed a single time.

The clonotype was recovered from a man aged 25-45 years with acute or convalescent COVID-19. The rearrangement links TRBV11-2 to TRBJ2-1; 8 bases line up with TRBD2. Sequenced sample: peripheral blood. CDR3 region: CASSSTGTSGGRYNEQFF. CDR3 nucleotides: TGTGCCAGCAGCTCCACCGGGACCAGCGGGGGACGATACAATGAGCAGTTCTTC. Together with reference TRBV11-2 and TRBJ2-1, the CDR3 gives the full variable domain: EAGVAQSPRYKIIEKRQSVAFWCNPISGHATLYWYQQILGQGPKLLIQFQNNGVVDDSQLPKDRFSAERLKGVDSTLKIQPAKLEDSAVYLCASSSTGTSGGRYNEQFFGPGTRLTVL.